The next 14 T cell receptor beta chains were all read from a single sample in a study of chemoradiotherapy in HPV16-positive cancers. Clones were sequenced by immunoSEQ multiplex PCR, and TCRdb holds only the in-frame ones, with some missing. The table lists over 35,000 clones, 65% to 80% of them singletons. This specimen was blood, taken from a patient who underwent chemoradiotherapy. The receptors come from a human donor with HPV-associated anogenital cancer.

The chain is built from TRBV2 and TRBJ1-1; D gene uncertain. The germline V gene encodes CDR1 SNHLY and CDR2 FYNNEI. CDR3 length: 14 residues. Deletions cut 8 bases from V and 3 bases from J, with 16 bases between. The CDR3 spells CASLVGFGYTEAFF. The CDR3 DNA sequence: TGTGCCAGCTTGGTGGGATTTGGGTACACTGAAGCTTTCTTT.

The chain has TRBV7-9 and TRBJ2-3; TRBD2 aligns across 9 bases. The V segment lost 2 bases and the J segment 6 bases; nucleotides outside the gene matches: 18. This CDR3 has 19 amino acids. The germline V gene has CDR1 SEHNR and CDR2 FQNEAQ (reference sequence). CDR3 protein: CASSLPPASGASRADTQYF. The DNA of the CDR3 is TGTGCCAGCAGCTTACCCCCCGCTAGCGGGGCCTCTCGGGCTGATACGCAGTATTTT.

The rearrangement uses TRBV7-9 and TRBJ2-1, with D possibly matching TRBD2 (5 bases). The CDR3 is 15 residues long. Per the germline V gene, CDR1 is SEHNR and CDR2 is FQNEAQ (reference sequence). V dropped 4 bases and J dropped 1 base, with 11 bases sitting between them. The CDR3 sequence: CASSSFRESYNEQFF. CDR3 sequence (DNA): TGTGCCAGCAGCTCTTTTCGGGAATCCTACAATGAGCAGTTCTTC.

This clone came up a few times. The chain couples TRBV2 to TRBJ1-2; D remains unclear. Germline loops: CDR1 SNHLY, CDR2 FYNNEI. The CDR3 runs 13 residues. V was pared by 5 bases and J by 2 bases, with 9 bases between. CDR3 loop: CASSLDVNYGYTF. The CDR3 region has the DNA TGTGCCAGCAGTTTGGACGTAAACTATGGCTACACCTTC.

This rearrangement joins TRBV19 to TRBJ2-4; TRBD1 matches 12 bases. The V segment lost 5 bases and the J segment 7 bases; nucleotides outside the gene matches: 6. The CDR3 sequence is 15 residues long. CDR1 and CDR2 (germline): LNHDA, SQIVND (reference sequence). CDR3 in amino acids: CASSRPGTGGNIQYF. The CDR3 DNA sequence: TGTGCCAGTAGTCGACCCGGGACAGGGGGCAACATTCAGTACTTC.

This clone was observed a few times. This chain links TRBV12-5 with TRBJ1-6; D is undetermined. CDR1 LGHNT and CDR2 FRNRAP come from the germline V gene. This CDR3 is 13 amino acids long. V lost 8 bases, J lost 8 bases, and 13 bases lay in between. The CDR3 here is CASMGTTDSPLHF. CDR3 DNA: TGTGCTAGTATGGGTACGACGGATTCACCCCTCCACTTT.

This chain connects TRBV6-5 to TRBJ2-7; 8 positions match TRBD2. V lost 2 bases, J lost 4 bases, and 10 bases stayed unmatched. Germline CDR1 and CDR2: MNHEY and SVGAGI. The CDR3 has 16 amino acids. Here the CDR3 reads CASSYAGGGGKYEQYF. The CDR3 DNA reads TGTGCCAGCAGTTACGCCGGGGGCGGGGGGAAATACGAGCAGTACTTC.

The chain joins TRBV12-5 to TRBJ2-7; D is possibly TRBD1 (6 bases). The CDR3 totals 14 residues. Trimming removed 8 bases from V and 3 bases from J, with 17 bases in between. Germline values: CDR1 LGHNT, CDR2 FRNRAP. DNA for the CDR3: TGTGCTAGTTCTCAGGGGACCCCCGGCTACGAGCAGTACTTC. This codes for CASSQGTPGYEQYF.

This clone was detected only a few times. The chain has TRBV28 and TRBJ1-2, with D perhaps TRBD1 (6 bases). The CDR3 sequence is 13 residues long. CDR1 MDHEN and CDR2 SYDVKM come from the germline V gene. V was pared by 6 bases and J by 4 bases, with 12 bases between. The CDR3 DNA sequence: TGTGCCAGCAGGCCGGACAGACTCTATGGCTACACCTTC. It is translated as CASRPDRLYGYTF.

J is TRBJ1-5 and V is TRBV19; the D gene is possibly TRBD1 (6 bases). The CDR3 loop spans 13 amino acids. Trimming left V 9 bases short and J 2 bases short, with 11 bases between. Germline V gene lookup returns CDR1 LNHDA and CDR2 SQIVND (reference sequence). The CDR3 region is CASLSGGNQPQHF. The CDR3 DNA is TGTGCCAGCTTATCAGGGGGCAATCAGCCCCAGCATTTT.

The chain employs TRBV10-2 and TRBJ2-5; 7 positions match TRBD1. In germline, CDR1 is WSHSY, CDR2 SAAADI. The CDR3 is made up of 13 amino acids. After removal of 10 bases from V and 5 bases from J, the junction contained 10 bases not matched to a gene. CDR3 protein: CATGQVHGETQYF. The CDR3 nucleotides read TGCGCCACCGGACAGGTCCACGGGGAGACCCAGTACTTC.

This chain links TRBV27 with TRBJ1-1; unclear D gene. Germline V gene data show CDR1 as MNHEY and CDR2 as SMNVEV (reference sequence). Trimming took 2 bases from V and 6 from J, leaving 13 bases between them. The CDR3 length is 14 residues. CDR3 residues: CASSLLVGVPEAFF. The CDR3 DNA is TGTGCCAGCAGTTTACTAGTAGGAGTTCCTGAAGCTTTCTTT.

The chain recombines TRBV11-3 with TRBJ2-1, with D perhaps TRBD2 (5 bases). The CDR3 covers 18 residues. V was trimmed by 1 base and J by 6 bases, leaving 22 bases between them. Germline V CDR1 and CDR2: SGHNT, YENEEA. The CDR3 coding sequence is TGTGCCAGCAGCTTAGGAGGCCTAGGAGCGCGGGTTAGCAATGAGCAGTTCTTC. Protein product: CASSLGGLGARVSNEQFF.

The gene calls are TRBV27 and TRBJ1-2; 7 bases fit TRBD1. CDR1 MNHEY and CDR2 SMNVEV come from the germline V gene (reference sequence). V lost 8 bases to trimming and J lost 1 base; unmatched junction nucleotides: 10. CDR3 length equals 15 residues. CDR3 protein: CASRIQGSGNYGYTF. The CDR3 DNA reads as TGTGCCAGCCGAATACAGGGGTCGGGTAACTATGGCTACACCTTC.